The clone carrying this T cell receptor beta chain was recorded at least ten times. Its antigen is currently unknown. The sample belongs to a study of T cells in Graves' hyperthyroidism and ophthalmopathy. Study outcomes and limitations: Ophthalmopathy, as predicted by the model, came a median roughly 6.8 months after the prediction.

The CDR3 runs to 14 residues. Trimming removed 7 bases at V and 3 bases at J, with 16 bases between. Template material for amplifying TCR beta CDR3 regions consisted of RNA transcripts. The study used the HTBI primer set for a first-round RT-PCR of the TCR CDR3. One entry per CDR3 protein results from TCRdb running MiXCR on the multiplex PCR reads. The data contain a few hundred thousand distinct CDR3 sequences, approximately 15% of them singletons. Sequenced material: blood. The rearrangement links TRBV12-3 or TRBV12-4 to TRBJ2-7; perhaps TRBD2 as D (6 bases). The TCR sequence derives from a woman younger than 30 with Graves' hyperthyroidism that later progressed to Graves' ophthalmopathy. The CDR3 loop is CASTPDSSGYEQYF. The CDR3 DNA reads TGTGCCAGCACACCCGACAGTAGCGGCTACGAGCAGTACTTC.